This T cell receptor (beta chain) came from a study of blood T cell repertoires in COVID-19. Study context: The cDNA or gDNA used as material had been derived from T cells, B-cell-depleted T cells, or PBMCs.

Original analysis: Amplification with reference gene primers provided the estimates of nucleated cell counts. Repertoires were generated with immunoSEQ multiplex PCR, while TCRdb's copy carries only in-frame clones and drops some. That table furnishes V, J and clone size, whereas the DNA furnished D and trimming. The data contain around 250,000 clones, around 86% of them singletons. The CDR3 totals 13 residues. The V end was cut by 3 bases, the J end by 6 bases, with 12 bases between. The V gene's germline CDR1 is DFQATT and CDR2 SNEGSKA (reference sequence). J is TRBJ1-5 and V is TRBV20-1; maybe TRBD1 (6 bases). The TCR comes from a man aged 25 to 40 who had recovered from COVID-19. Sequenced sample: peripheral blood. In DNA, the CDR3 is TGCAGTGCTAGTCGGGACACCCGTCAGCCCCAGCATTTT. It codes for CSASRDTRQPQHF.